A selection of T cell receptor beta chains follows, all from one sample in a study of blood T cell repertoires in COVID-19. TCRdb's table, derived via immunoSEQ multiplex PCR, lists solely in-frame clones and lacks some. Here the sample spans roughly 90,000 clones, roughly 80% being singletons. Sequencing was carried out using peripheral blood. Receptors originate from a human donor in a cohort sampled during active COVID-19. The CDR3 runs from the conserved cysteine through the conserved F or W. The order of the fields is V gene, clone size, D gene, CDR3 length, J gene, CDR3 DNA, CDR3 protein. A D gene is named only where the DNA matches it firmly. Size is omitted from some rows. Given values are once, few, many or a class for expanded clones.

>TRBV20-1|.|.|14|TRBJ1-2
TGCAGTGCTAGTTCAACAGGTAGTAACTATGGCTACACCTTC
CSASSTGSNYGYTF
>TRBV7-3|.|TRBD2|13|TRBJ2-5
TGTGCCAGCAGCTTCGGCGGGAGCGAGACCCAGTACTTC
CASSFGGSETQYF
>TRBV6-5|.|.|15|TRBJ1-6
TGTGCCAGCAGCCCGGGAAGGGTCACCGGATCACCCCTCCACTTT
CASSPGRVTGSPLHF
>TRBV30|.|.|12|TRBJ2-7
TGTGCCTGGAGTGTACTAGGGCACGAGCAGTACTTC
CAWSVLGHEQYF
>TRBV28|.|.|15|TRBJ2-7
TGTGCCAGCAGCCTTATGCGGAAGGTGTTCGACGAGCAGTACTTC
CASSLMRKVFDEQYF
>TRBV28|.|TRBD1|14|TRBJ1-1
TGTGCCACCCTGCCGGGACAGGCCTCTGTTGAAGCTTTCTTT
CATLPGQASVEAFF
>TRBV18|.|TRBD1|15|TRBJ1-1
TGTGCCAGCTCACCCGGGACAGGGGTTGTTGCTGAAGCTTTCTTT
CASSPGTGVVAEAFF
>TRBV7-8|.|TRBD1|17|TRBJ2-6
TGTGCCAGCAGCGGATCTACAGGGGGCGCTGGGGCCAACGTCCTGACTTTC
CASSGSTGGAGANVLTF
>TRBV7-9|few|.|12|TRBJ1-4
TGTGCCAGCAGCTTAGTAGGAGAGAGTGTTATTTTT
CASSLVGESVIF
>TRBV4-2|once|TRBD2|19|TRBJ2-3
TGTGCCAGCAGCCAAGAACTTACTAGCGGGGGGATGAGCACAGATACGCAGTATTTT
CASSQELTSGGMSTDTQYF
>TRBV27|.|.|13|TRBJ1-5
TGTGCCAGCAGTTTAGTAGGGGCGCAGCCCCAGCATTTT
CASSLVGAQPQHF
>TRBV28|.|TRBD2|16|TRBJ2-5
TGTGCCAGCAGTCCACAAGCGGGGGCGTACCAAGAGACCCAGTACTTC
CASSPQAGAYQETQYF
>TRBV5-6|.|.|15|TRBJ1-1
TGTGCCAGCAGCTTATCAGGGGAACCCTCCACTGAAGCTTTCTTT
CASSLSGEPSTEAFF
>TRBV5-1|.|.|16|TRBJ2-3
TGCGCCAGCAGCTTGGAAGGCGGAGTCAGCACAGATACGCAGTATTTT
CASSLEGGVSTDTQYF
>TRBV27|.|.|14|TRBJ1-1
TGTGCCAGCAGTTTGCGAGGGGGAAACACTGAAGCTTTCTTT
CASSLRGGNTEAFF
>TRBV18|.|.|15|TRBJ2-2
TGTGCCAGCTCACCACCGGAGGGTAACACCGGGGAGCTGTTTTTT
CASSPPEGNTGELFF
>TRBV2|.|TRBD2|14|TRBJ2-3
TGTGCCAGCAGTCGACTTGGGGGGGCAGATACGCAGTATTTT
CASSRLGGADTQYF
>TRBV24-1|.|TRBD2|16|TRBJ2-2
TGTGCCACCAGTCACTGGACTAGCGGTAACACCGGGGAGCTGTTTTTT
CATSHWTSGNTGELFF
>TRBV7-2|few|.|15|TRBJ1-5
TGTGCCAGCAGCAACCGGACAGCTCGCAATCAGCCCCAGCATTTT
CASSNRTARNQPQHF
>TRBV6-5|.|.|15|TRBJ1-5
TGTGCCAGCAGCGAGGGGGGGTTTAGCAATCAGCCCCAGCATTTT
CASSEGGFSNQPQHF
>TRBV24-1|.|TRBD1|13|TRBJ2-7
TGTGCCACCAGTGACCCGCGGGACAGGGGAGTGTACTTC
CATSDPRDRGVYF
>TRBV24-1|.|TRBD1|13|TRBJ1-2
TGTGCCACCAGTGATCGGGACAGCTATGGCTACACCTTC
CATSDRDSYGYTF
>TRBV28|few|TRBD1|15|TRBJ1-2
TGTGCCAGCAGTTTATTAGGGACAGGGAGTGTTGGCTACACCTTC
CASSLLGTGSVGYTF
>TRBV28|.|.|15|TRBJ1-5
TGTGCCAGCAGTTGGGGTCCGGGAAATGATCAGCCCCAGCATTTT
CASSWGPGNDQPQHF
>TRBV3-1/TRBV3-2|.|TRBD1|15|TRBJ2-4
TGTGCCAGCAGCGGGACAGGATTAGCCAAAAACATTCAGTACTTC
CASSGTGLAKNIQYF
>TRBV6-5|.|TRBD1|14|TRBJ2-7
TGTGCCAGCAGTCCACAGGGGGCGCGATACGAGCAGTACTTC
CASSPQGARYEQYF
>TRBV19|once|TRBD1|17|TRBJ1-5
TGTGCCAGTACCTACCGACTCCGAACAGGGGGCAATCAGCCCCAGCATTTT
CASTYRLRTGGNQPQHF
>TRBV5-4|.|TRBD1|14|TRBJ1-1
TGTGCCAGCAGCCCAGGGGGCACTCCCACTGAAGCTTTCTTT
CASSPGGTPTEAFF
>TRBV10-2|.|.|14|TRBJ2-5
TGCGCCAGCAGTGATTCTACCTATACGGGGACCCAGTACTTC
CASSDSTYTGTQYF
>TRBV6-4|.|TRBD1|16|TRBJ2-2
TGTGCCAGCAGTGACGGTCAGGGGGCCGGCACCGGGGAGCTGTTTTTT
CASSDGQGAGTGELFF
>TRBV19|.|TRBD1|16|TRBJ1-1
TGTGCCAGTAGTTCCCAGGGGGGATATATGAACACTGAAGCTTTCTTT
CASSSQGGYMNTEAFF
>TRBV11-2|medium-sized|.|12|TRBJ2-1
TGTGCCAGCAGCCCCAGCGGGAATGAGCAGTTCTTC
CASSPSGNEQFF
>TRBV5-4|.|.|15|TRBJ2-6
TGTGCCAGCAGCTTGGGGAGGGCTGGGGCCAACGTCCTGACTTTC
CASSLGRAGANVLTF
>TRBV10-3|.|.|11|TRBJ2-7
TGTGCCATCAGCTCTTCCTACGAGCAGTACTTC
CAISSSYEQYF
>TRBV28|.|.|15|TRBJ1-2
TGTGCCAGCAGTACTCCAGGGTCTCGAGGCTATGGCTACACCTTC
CASSTPGSRGYGYTF
>TRBV28|.|.|12|TRBJ2-5
TGTGCCAGCCAGGGGTCCTGGGAGACCCAGTACTTC
CASQGSWETQYF
>TRBV11-3|.|TRBD2|17|TRBJ2-7
TGTGCCAGCAGCTCTCACTCCCGCGGGAGGGTTGCCTACGAGCAGTACTTC
CASSSHSRGRVAYEQYF
>TRBV28|once|.|13|TRBJ1-2
TGTGCCAGCACTGGGGGGGTGGGATATGGCTACACCTTC
CASTGGVGYGYTF
>TRBV5-5|.|.|14|TRBJ2-7
TGTGCCAGCAGCTTGTGGACAGAGCTATACGAGCAGTACTTC
CASSLWTELYEQYF
>TRBV6-6|.|TRBD2|15|TRBJ2-7
TGTGCCAGCACACTAGCGGGCGAACCCTCCTACGAGCAGTACTTC
CASTLAGEPSYEQYF
>TRBV7-3|.|TRBD2|15|TRBJ2-1
TGTGCCAGCAGCCTACTAGCGGGGATCTACAATGAGCAGTTCTTC
CASSLLAGIYNEQFF
>TRBV27|.|TRBD2|18|TRBJ2-3
TGTGCCAGCGCCCTACTAGCGGGAGGGCCAACTAGCACAGATACGCAGTATTTT
CASALLAGGPTSTDTQYF
>TRBV7-9|.|.|15|TRBJ1-1
TGTGCCAGCAGCTACCTTGACACTGTAAACACTGAAGCTTTCTTT
CASSYLDTVNTEAFF
>TRBV18|.|TRBD1|17|TRBJ2-6
TGTGCCAGCTCACTTACACTACAGGGGTCTGGGGCCAACGTCCTGACTTTC
CASSLTLQGSGANVLTF
>TRBV19|.|TRBD2|15|TRBJ2-1
TGTGCCAGTAGTAGCCTAGCGGGCACCTACAATGAGCAGTTCTTC
CASSSLAGTYNEQFF
>TRBV11-3|.|TRBD2|17|TRBJ2-1
TGTGCCAGCAGCTTAGCGTCGGGAGGGGCTCTGAACAATGAGCAGTTCTTC
CASSLASGGALNNEQFF
>TRBV10-2|.|.|12|TRBJ1-3
TGCGCCAGCCGGGATGTTGGAAACACCATATATTTT
CASRDVGNTIYF
>TRBV6-1|.|.|12|TRBJ2-7
TGTGCCAGCAGTGAAGCCAGGGGTGAGCAGTACTTC
CASSEARGEQYF
>TRBV6-4|.|TRBD1|13|TRBJ2-7
TGTGCCACTTACCTGACAGGGGCCTACGAGCAGTACTTC
CATYLTGAYEQYF
>TRBV24-1|few|.|15|TRBJ2-6
TGTGCCACCAGCGGAGGGGACTCTGGGGCCAACGTCCTGACTTTC
CATSGGDSGANVLTF
>TRBV25-1|.|.|14|TRBJ1-2
TGTGCCAGCAGTAACACAGGGATTAACTATGGCTACACCTTC
CASSNTGINYGYTF
>TRBV11-2|once|.|15|TRBJ2-3
TGTGCCAGCAGCTTAGTGTCGGGAGAGGCAGATACGCAGTATTTT
CASSLVSGEADTQYF